This T cell receptor beta chain comes out of a study of blood T cell repertoires in COVID-19. Clones were read by immunoSEQ multiplex PCR, and TCRdb kept only the in-frame ones, dropping some. Of approximately 80,000 clones in the sample, around 79% were seen once. V was pared by 5 bases and J by 7 bases, with 6 bases of the junction left unmatched. Germline CDR1 and CDR2: LGHNA and YSLEER. The CDR3 spans 13 residues. The receptor was isolated from a man in his forties or fifties with active or convalescent COVID-19. What was sequenced was peripheral blood. The rearrangement joins TRBV4-3 to TRBJ2-7; 9 nucleotides agree with TRBD1. CDR3 amino acids: CASSAGQGREQYF. The CDR3 nucleotides read TGCGCCAGCAGCGCCGGACAGGGGAGGGAGCAGTACTTC.